What follows are 28 T cell receptor beta chains derived from one specimen sequenced in a study of T cells in Graves' hyperthyroidism and ophthalmopathy. Regions amplified from RNA transcripts were the TCR beta CDR3 regions. First-round RT-PCR of the TCR CDR3 relied on the HTBI primer set. In TCRdb, the multiplex PCR reads were re-called with MiXCR into one record per CDR3 protein. The profile covers 160,000 or so distinct CDR3 sequences, with 9.4% appearing a single time and more than 20% taken by the ten largest. Source material: blood. Every receptor here comes from a woman in her late teens or twenties with Graves' hyperthyroidism that later progressed to Graves' ophthalmopathy.

V and J are TRBV9 and TRBJ2-6; D is possibly TRBD1 (5 bases). Germline V gene sequence: CDR1 SGDLS, CDR2 YYNGEE. Deletions cut 2 bases from V and 0 bases from J, with 9 bases between. This CDR3 is 16 amino acids long. CDR3 bases: TGTGCCAGCAGCGTCACAGGAAACTCTGGGGCCAACGTCCTGACTTTC. Its protein is CASSVTGNSGANVLTF. Full variable domain (outside the CDR3, taken from reference TRBV9 and TRBJ2-6): DSGVTQTPKHLITATGQRVTLRCSPRSGDLSVYWYQQSLDQGLQFLIQYYNGEERAKGNILERFSAQQFPDLHSELNLSSLELGDSALYFCASSVTGNSGANVLTFGAGSRLTVL.

This clonotype was observed many times. This chain connects TRBV11-2 to TRBJ2-2; D is unresolved. Trimming took off 1 base at V and 7 bases at J, with 4 bases between the two ends. Germline CDR1 SGHAT, CDR2 FQNNGV. The CDR3 runs to 12 residues. The CDR3 DNA sequence: TGTGCCAGCAGCTTAGTTCACGGGGAGCTGTTTTTT. This translates into CASSLVHGELFF. Using reference TRBV11-2 and TRBJ2-2 for the parts outside the CDR3, the full variable domain is EAGVAQSPRYKIIEKRQSVAFWCNPISGHATLYWYQQILGQGPKLLIQFQNNGVVDDSQLPKDRFSAERLKGVDSTLKIQPAKLEDSAVYLCASSLVHGELFFGEGSRLTVL.

In this sample, this clonotype turned up a few times. The chain joins TRBV15 to TRBJ2-6; possible D gene TRBD1, 5 bases. The V end was cut by 0 bases, the J end by 2 bases, with 8 bases between. The CDR3 runs to 16 residues. Germline CDR1 is LNHNV and CDR2 is YYDKDF (reference sequence). The CDR3: CATSRDGATGANVLTF. CDR3 in DNA: TGTGCCACCAGCAGAGATGGGGCCACTGGGGCCAACGTCCTGACTTTC.

The CDR3 DNA reads as TGCGCCAGCAGCCAAGATCCGTACACAGGGTACAGCACTGAAGCTTTCTTT. Encoded protein: CASSQDPYTGYSTEAFF. The rearrangement links TRBV4-1 to TRBJ1-1; weak D call: TRBD1 (6 bases). Trimming stripped 0 bases from V and 4 bases from J, with 18 bases between. This CDR3 has 17 amino acids. CDR1 is MGHRA, CDR2 YSYEKL, per germline.

In this sample, this clonotype turned up many times. The chain has TRBV24-1 and TRBJ2-7; D is uncertain. The germline V gene encodes CDR1 KGHDR and CDR2 SFDVKD. V lost 4 bases and J 7 bases, leaving 7 bases between the germline ends. This CDR3 comprises 11 residues. The CDR3 DNA reads as TGTGCCACCAGTGACCAAAGGGAGCAGTACTTC. Translated, it gives CATSDQREQYF.

V and J are TRBV6-1 and TRBJ1-2, with 8 bases matching TRBD1. Trimming removed 6 bases from V and 8 bases from J; junction bases left unmatched: 8. CDR1 is MNHNS, CDR2 SASEGT, per germline. This CDR3 has 13 amino acids. The DNA for the CDR3 is TGTGCCAGCAGATCTCAGGACAGGGTAGGCTACACCTTC. This sequence encodes CASRSQDRVGYTF.

This clonotype was seen ten or more times. The chain has TRBV5-5 and TRBJ1-1; TRBD1 matches at 8 bases. J gave up 4 bases and V 2 bases, and 1 base lay outside the gene matches. This CDR3 region has 13 residues. Germline CDR1 and CDR2: SGHKS and YYEKEE (reference sequence). CDR3 nucleotide sequence: TGTGCCAGCAGCTTTCAGGGGGCCACTGAAGCTTTCTTT. Residues: CASSFQGATEAFF. Based on the CDR3 plus reference TRBV5-5 and TRBJ1-1, the full variable domain is DAGVTQSPTHLIKTRGQQVTLRCSPISGHKSVSWYQQVLGQGPQFIFQYYEKEERGRGNFPDRFSARQFPNYSSELNVNALLLGDSALYLCASSFQGATEAFFGQGTRLTVV.

Regarding this clonotype: This may arise from a read error, as a much more abundant clone is one base away. The rearrangement links TRBV20-1 to TRBJ1-1; 8 bases map to TRBD1. From germline, CDR1 is DFQATT and CDR2 SNEGSKA (reference sequence). The CDR3 length is 15 residues. V shed 0 bases, J shed 5 bases, and the junction held 8 bases outside the gene matches. CDR3 region: CSARDLRTGSTEAFF. CDR3 DNA sequence: TGCAGTGCTAGAGATCTAAGGACAGGGAGTACTGAAGCTTTCTTT.

This clonotype has a count of ten or more. The chain couples TRBV13 to TRBJ1-2; possible D gene TRBD1, 5 bases. This CDR3 has 14 residues. V lost 0 bases and J 2 bases, leaving 7 bases between the germline ends. Germline CDR1 reads PRHDT; CDR2 reads FYEKMQ (reference sequence). In nucleotides, the CDR3 is TGTGCCAGCAGCTTAGGTGGGGCCAACTATGGCTACACCTTC. Its protein product is CASSLGGANYGYTF.

This clonotype was seen at least ten times. This chain joins TRBV27 and TRBJ1-5; TRBD1 is a possible D gene (6 bases). V dropped 5 bases and J dropped 2 bases, with 10 bases sitting between them. The CDR3 runs 14 residues. The germline V gene has CDR1 MNHEY and CDR2 SMNVEV (reference sequence). The CDR3 DNA sequence: TGTGCCAGCAGTACAGGGACCCGCAATCAGCCCCAGCATTTT. Residues: CASSTGTRNQPQHF.

Note on this clonotype: Compared with germline, one end of the junction differs, possibly owing to a read error. The chain employs TRBV7-7 and TRBJ1-3; D not resolved. Germline assignment: CDR1 SSHAT and CDR2 FNYEAQ (reference sequence). This CDR3 comprises 14 residues. CDR3 DNA: TGTGCTAGCAGCTTATCTGACTCTGGAAACACCATATATTTT. Protein sequence: CASSLSDSGNTIYF.

Ten or more counts support this clonotype. The genes are TRBV6-2 or TRBV6-3 and TRBJ1-2; a weak D match, TRBD1 (5 bases). Germline values: CDR1 MNHEY, CDR2 SVGEGT. The CDR3 totals 14 residues. V lost 2 bases and J 0 bases, leaving 7 bases between the germline ends. In DNA, the CDR3 is TGTGCCAGCAGTTACAGGGACTCTAACTATGGCTACACCTTC. Translated, it gives CASSYRDSNYGYTF.

CDR3 region: CASSSQTGSTEAFF. Here the CDR3 DNA reads TGTGCCAGCAGCTCACAGACAGGGTCCACTGAAGCTTTCTTT. V usage is TRBV7-9 and J usage is TRBJ1-1; TRBD1 aligns across 7 bases. Per the germline V gene, CDR1 is SEHNR and CDR2 is FQNEAQ (reference sequence). The CDR3 is made up of 14 amino acids. Trimming removed 4 bases from V and 4 bases from J; junction bases left unmatched: 6.

This clonotype has a count of ten or more. V gene TRBV28 combines with J gene TRBJ1-6; unclear D gene. The CDR3 has 15 amino acids. CDR1 is MDHEN and CDR2 is SYDVKM in the germline V gene. V was shortened by 10 bases and J by 0 bases, with 13 bases between the two germline ends. CDR3 sequence (DNA): TGTGCCACTCGAACGGACGGCTCCTATAATTCACCCCTCCACTTT. It translates to CATRTDGSYNSPLHF.

This clonotype was seen many times. The chain carries TRBV7-9 and TRBJ2-7, with D maybe TRBD2 (5 bases). Germline CDR1 and CDR2: SEHNR and FQNEAQ (reference sequence). Between the trimmed V and J ends, which lost 0 bases and 6 bases, there was a span of 12 bases. The CDR3 runs to 14 residues. The DNA for the CDR3 is TGTGCCAGCAGCTTAGCGCTAGCAGTCACCGAGCAGTACTTC. Translation: CASSLALAVTEQYF.

The chain combines TRBV18 with TRBJ2-7; possibly TRBD2 for D (5 bases). This CDR3 comprises 19 residues. Trimming shortened V by 6 bases and J by 4 bases, and 31 bases separated the two germline ends. Germline CDR1 and CDR2: KGHSH and LQKENI. The CDR3 DNA follows: TGTGCCAGCTCCCCTCAGTTATCATCTGAGGGCATGCTTGAATACGAGCAGTACTTC. This sequence encodes CASSPQLSSEGMLEYEQYF. Based on the CDR3 plus reference TRBV18 and TRBJ2-7, the full variable domain is NAGVMQNPRHLVRRRGQEARLRCSPMKGHSHVYWYRQLPEEGLKFMVYLQKENIIDESGMPKERFSAEFPKEGPSILRIQQVVRGDSAAYFCASSPQLSSEGMLEYEQYFGPGTRLTVT.

Many counts were recorded for this clonotype. The rearrangement links TRBV28 to TRBJ2-1; possibly TRBD2 for D (7 bases). Germline CDR1 is MDHEN and CDR2 is SYDVKM. The CDR3 contains 16 residues. Trimming cost V 6 bases and J 3 bases, with 18 bases left between them. The CDR3: CASSFIGGALYNEQFF. In DNA form, the CDR3 reads TGTGCCAGCAGCTTTATTGGGGGGGCGCTCTACAATGAGCAGTTCTTC.

This clonotype was observed many times. CDR3 bases: TGTGTTACCGCCGAAGGCACTGAAGCTTTCTTT. It yields the protein CVTAEGTEAFF. This sequence joins TRBV19 and TRBJ1-1; D unclear. CDR1 and CDR2 (germline): LNHDA, SQIVND (reference sequence). This CDR3 has 11 residues.

This clonotype was observed at least ten times. V and J are TRBV9 and TRBJ1-1, with unresolved D. The length of the CDR3 is 16 residues. Germline loops: CDR1 SGDLS, CDR2 YYNGEE. V was pared by 4 bases and J by 0 bases, with 16 bases between. The CDR3 loop is CASSPLSGLMNTEAFF. The CDR3 DNA reads TGTGCCAGCAGCCCACTTTCCGGGTTGATGAACACTGAAGCTTTCTTT.

This clonotype was detected ten times or more. The chain is built from TRBV2 and TRBJ1-6; D uncertain. CDR1 SNHLY and CDR2 FYNNEI come from the germline V gene. The CDR3 runs 12 residues. The V and J ends lost 2 bases and 7 bases respectively, with 3 bases between them. The DNA for the CDR3 is TGTGCCAGCAGTGAATTGAATTCACCCCTCCACTTT. This translates into CASSELNSPLHF.

The chain has TRBV4-2 and TRBJ2-3; D might be TRBD1 (5 bases). The length of the CDR3 is 18 residues. With 4 bases removed from V and 2 bases from J, the gap between germline ends came to 22 bases. Germline CDR1 is LGHNA and CDR2 is YNFKEQ. CDR3 amino acids: CASSRDFDSAADTDTQYF. In DNA form, the CDR3 reads TGTGCCAGCAGCCGAGACTTCGACAGTGCGGCTGACACAGATACGCAGTATTTT.

This clonotype occurred many times. The CDR3 DNA reads TGTGCCAGCAGCCAAGAATGGGACAGGGGTGCTGAAGCTTTCTTT. It encodes CASSQEWDRGAEAFF. This rearrangement joins TRBV3-1 to TRBJ1-1; 10 bases align to TRBD1. V shed 0 bases, J shed 6 bases, and the junction held 4 bases outside the gene matches. Looked up from germline, CDR1 is LGHDT and CDR2 is YNNKEL (reference sequence). The CDR3 sequence is 15 residues long.

The chain couples TRBV4-1 to TRBJ2-3; 7 bases match TRBD1. Trimming removed 1 base from V and 11 bases from J; junction bases left unmatched: 3. Germline V gives CDR1 MGHRA, CDR2 YSYEKL. This CDR3 contains 12 residues. The CDR3 coding sequence is TGCGCCAGCAGCCAAGTCCGGGACAGGCAGTATTTT. Residues: CASSQVRDRQYF.

V is TRBV13 and J is TRBJ2-5; TRBD2 might be the D (6 bases). The germline V gene has CDR1 PRHDT and CDR2 FYEKMQ (reference sequence). With 5 bases removed from V and 2 bases from J, the gap between germline ends came to 12 bases. The CDR3 has 14 residues. DNA of the CDR3: TGTGCCAGCAGCCCACGACTAGTTCAAGAGACCCAGTACTTC. Its translation is CASSPRLVQETQYF.

This clonotype was seen many times. V gene TRBV25-1 combines with J gene TRBJ2-7; D is possibly TRBD2 (6 bases). The germline V gene encodes CDR1 MGHDK and CDR2 SYGVNS. Trimming removed 4 bases from V and 4 bases from J, with 14 bases in between. The CDR3 loop spans 14 amino acids. Here the CDR3 DNA reads TGTGCCAGCAGTGCTGAAGTTGGAGGGTACGAGCAGTACTTC. Translating gives CASSAEVGGYEQYF.

This clonotype was counted a few times. V usage is TRBV5-8 and J usage is TRBJ2-5; 11 positions agree with TRBD1. Losses at the gene ends were 3 bases for V and 2 bases for J; bases not matched to a gene: 6. Per the germline V gene, CDR1 is SGHTS and CDR2 is YDEGEE. The CDR3 consists of 16 residues. CDR3 residues: CASSSGQGAVQETQYF. As DNA, the CDR3 is TGTGCCAGCAGCTCAGGACAGGGGGCTGTACAAGAGACCCAGTACTTC.

This clonotype was detected many times. The chain uses TRBV6-5 and TRBJ1-1; D uncertain. V was trimmed by 2 bases and J by 1 base, leaving 8 bases between them. Per the germline V gene, CDR1 is MNHEY and CDR2 is SVGAGI. CDR3 size: 14 residues. CDR3 nucleotides: TGTGCCAGCAGTTACCGTGCAAGGAACACTGAAGCTTTCTTT. The encoded protein is CASSYRARNTEAFF.

In this sample, this clonotype turned up many times. The chain links TRBV11-2 to TRBJ2-3; D remains ambiguous. V gave up 3 bases and J gave up 4 bases, with 5 bases separating them. The CDR3 has 12 residues. CDR1 SGHAT and CDR2 FQNNGV come from the germline V gene. The CDR3 DNA is TGTGCCAGCAGCTTCTTTCCAGATACGCAGTATTTT. It yields the protein CASSFFPDTQYF.